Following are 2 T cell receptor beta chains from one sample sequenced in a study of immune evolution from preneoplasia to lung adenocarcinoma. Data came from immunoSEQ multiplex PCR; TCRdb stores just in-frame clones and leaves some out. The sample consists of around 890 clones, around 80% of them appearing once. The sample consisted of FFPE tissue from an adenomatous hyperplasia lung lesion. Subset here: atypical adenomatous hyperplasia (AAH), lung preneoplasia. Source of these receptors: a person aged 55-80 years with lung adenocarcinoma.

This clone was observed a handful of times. The CDR3 DNA follows: TGTGCCAGCAGTTTAGGGTGGCAGAAAGAGACCCAGTACTTC. Translated, it gives CASSLGWQKETQYF. The V gene is TRBV28, the J gene TRBJ2-5, with D unclear. The germline V and J ends were trimmed by 2 bases and 3 bases, with 10 bases remaining between them. Germline lookup yields CDR1 MDHEN and CDR2 SYDVKM. This CDR3 is 14 amino acids long.

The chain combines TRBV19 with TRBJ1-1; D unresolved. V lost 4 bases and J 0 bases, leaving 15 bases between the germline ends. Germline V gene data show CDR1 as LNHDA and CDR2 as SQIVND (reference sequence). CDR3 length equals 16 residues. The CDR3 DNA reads TGTGCCAGTAGTAACCCCGATGGGCAACTGAACACTGAAGCTTTCTTT. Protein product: CASSNPDGQLNTEAFF.